Listed here are 22 T cell receptor beta chains from one sample, sequenced in a study of early T cells in non-severe SARS-CoV-2 infection. Each CDR3 protein is one row after TCRdb ran MiXCR on the 5' RACE reads. Here the sample spans tens of thousands of distinct CDR3 sequences, around 18% being singletons. Sequenced material: whole blood, taken at baseline. The receptors come from an adult who was a healthcare worker with PCR-confirmed SARS-CoV-2 infection or an uninfected control (not recorded which).

This clonotype was counted only a few times. The J gene is TRBJ2-7, the V gene TRBV7-9; weak D call: TRBD2 (6 bases). CDR3 length: 16 residues. Germline loops: CDR1 SEHNR, CDR2 FQNEAQ (reference sequence). The germline V and J ends were trimmed by 6 bases and 0 bases, with 18 bases remaining between them. CDR3 residues: CASSTTGGHSSYEQYF. CDR3 DNA sequence: TGTGCCAGCAGTACTACCGGAGGGCACAGCTCCTACGAGCAGTACTTC.

The V gene is TRBV7-6, the J gene TRBJ2-5, with D possibly matching TRBD1 (6 bases). The CDR3 loop spans 15 amino acids. V was clipped by 5 bases and J by 2 bases, with 15 bases between them. CDR1 is SGHVS and CDR2 is FNYEAQ in the germline V gene. In nucleotides, the CDR3 is TGTGCCAGCAGCCCCACCGGGACACATCAAGAGACCCAGTACTTC. Translation gives CASSPTGTHQETQYF.

The genes are TRBV9 and TRBJ1-2; D is unclear. Trimming took off 0 bases at V and 6 bases at J, with 12 bases between the two ends. CDR1 and CDR2 (germline): SGDLS, YYNGEE. CDR3 size: 14 residues. The CDR3 nucleotides are TGTGCCAGCAGCGTAGAAGGTCACCTAGATGGCTACACCTTC. Translating it yields CASSVEGHLDGYTF.

This chain connects TRBV12-3 or TRBV12-4 to TRBJ2-3, with 8 bases that match TRBD2. The CDR3 has 15 residues. The V segment lost 3 bases and the J segment 6 bases; nucleotides outside the gene matches: 8. DNA for the CDR3: TGTGCCAGCAGTTTGTCCGCCGGGGGGGTTGATACGCAGTATTTT. Translation gives CASSLSAGGVDTQYF.

The sample holds a few counts of this clonotype. The gene calls are TRBV20-1 and TRBJ1-6, with a weak D call TRBD1 (5 bases). CDR1 DFQATT and CDR2 SNEGSKA come from the germline V gene (reference sequence). This CDR3 region has 14 residues. V gave up 3 bases and J gave up 7 bases, with 13 bases separating them. The CDR3 DNA sequence: TGCAGTGCTAGTACGGCCAGGGTGAATTCACCCCTCCACTTT. Translating it yields CSASTARVNSPLHF.

This clonotype was detected ten times or more. V and J are TRBV24-1 and TRBJ2-1; the match to TRBD2 covers 8 bases. Germline V lookup: CDR1 KGHDR, CDR2 SFDVKD. Trimming removed 4 bases from V and 10 bases from J; junction bases left unmatched: 14. The CDR3 is 16 amino acids. This CDR3 reads CATSDHTSGGLREQFF. The CDR3 bases are TGTGCCACCAGTGACCACACTAGCGGAGGGCTTAGGGAGCAGTTCTTC.

The gene calls are TRBV20-1 and TRBJ2-5; D gene unclear. V dropped 6 bases and J dropped 2 bases, with 10 bases sitting between them. This CDR3 comprises 12 residues. Looked up from germline, CDR1 is DFQATT and CDR2 is SNEGSKA (reference sequence). CDR3 loop: CSAPLGQETQYF. CDR3 nucleotide sequence: TGCAGTGCACCCCTTGGGCAAGAGACCCAGTACTTC.

This sequence joins TRBV7-2 and TRBJ2-5; D ambiguous. This CDR3 spans 13 amino acids. Trimming shortened V by 5 bases and J by 4 bases, and 11 bases separated the two germline ends. Germline CDR1 SGHTA, CDR2 FQGNSA. The CDR3 DNA reads TGTGCCAGCAGCCCGAAGTGGGGAGAGACCCAGTACTTC. Translated: CASSPKWGETQYF.

This clonotype was recorded a few times. V is TRBV25-1 and J is TRBJ1-6; 8 nucleotides match TRBD1. This CDR3 spans 12 amino acids. V gave up 8 bases and J gave up 8 bases; unmatched junction bases: 2. Germline V gives CDR1 MGHDK, CDR2 SYGVNS. In DNA form, the CDR3 reads TGTGCCAGCCGGACAGGGTATTCACCCCTCCACTTT. Its translation: CASRTGYSPLHF.

This rearrangement joins TRBV11-2 to TRBJ2-3; TRBD1 aligns across 11 bases. The CDR3 contains 19 residues. V lost 5 bases, J lost 0 bases, and 13 bases stayed unmatched. Germline values: CDR1 SGHAT, CDR2 FQNNGV. The CDR3 spells CASSPIRDRGTHSTDTQYF. The DNA for the CDR3 is TGTGCCAGCAGCCCAATCCGGGACAGGGGGACCCATAGCACAGATACGCAGTATTTT.

This clonotype came up a few times. This chain connects TRBV25-1 to TRBJ2-3; D uncertain. The germline gives CDR1 MGHDK, CDR2 SYGVNS. CDR3 length equals 14 residues. Deletions cut 2 bases from V and 6 bases from J, with 12 bases between. CDR3 coding DNA: TGTGCCAGCAGTGAAGCTGTGACCACGGATACGCAGTATTTT. Amino acids: CASSEAVTTDTQYF.

V is TRBV21-1 and J is TRBJ1-6; the table's TRBD1 call for D was not verified on the DNA. TRBV21-1 is noted as a pseudogene. The CDR3 is 14 amino acids. CDR3 protein: CARFGGADNSPLHF. CDR3 bases: TGTGCCAGGTTTGGGGGGGCAGATAATTCACCCCTCCACTTT.

The chain carries TRBV7-6 and TRBJ2-1; tentatively, D is TRBD2 (6 bases). V was shortened by 4 bases and J by 8 bases, with 18 bases between the two germline ends. The CDR3 runs 15 residues. The germline CDR1 and CDR2 sequences are SGHVS and FNYEAQ. CDR3 sequence: CASSSSGSRSDEQFF. The CDR3 DNA sequence: TGTGCCAGCAGCTCCTCCGGGAGTAGGTCCGATGAGCAGTTCTTC.

This clonotype was found a few times. The J gene is TRBJ2-1, the V gene TRBV6-2 or TRBV6-3, with D possibly TRBD1 on 5 matching bases. Looked up from germline, CDR1 is MNHEY and CDR2 is SVGEGT. Deletions cut 6 bases from V and 7 bases from J, with 16 bases between. The CDR3 contains 14 residues. This chain's CDR3 is CASRPAGWENEQFF. For the CDR3, the DNA is TGTGCCAGCAGGCCGGCAGGGTGGGAAAATGAGCAGTTCTTC.

V gene TRBV3-1 combines with J gene TRBJ2-2, with D perhaps matching TRBD1 (5 bases). Germline V CDR1 and CDR2: LGHDT, YNNKEL (reference sequence). Trimming took 1 base from V and 7 from J, leaving 13 bases between them. The CDR3 sequence is 15 residues long. CDR3 protein: CASSQVKAGFGELFF. The DNA for the CDR3 is TGTGCCAGCAGCCAAGTCAAGGCAGGGTTCGGGGAGCTGTTTTTT.

The chain has TRBV7-9 and TRBJ2-3, with D possibly TRBD1 on 6 matching bases. V was pared by 5 bases and J by 4 bases, with 16 bases between. The CDR3 extends over 15 amino acids. Germline lookup yields CDR1 SEHNR and CDR2 FQNEAQ (reference sequence). The CDR3 protein is CASSLWQGRADTQYF. CDR3 sequence (DNA): TGTGCCAGCAGCCTATGGCAGGGGCGGGCAGATACGCAGTATTTT.

This clonotype was detected many times. CDR3 protein: CASSVEVGTNEQFF. The CDR3 DNA reads as TGTGCCAGCAGCGTAGAGGTAGGGACCAATGAGCAGTTCTTC. The chain employs TRBV9 and TRBJ2-1, with D perhaps TRBD1 or TRBD2 (5 bases each). Deletions cut 0 bases from V and 6 bases from J, with 10 bases between. CDR1 and CDR2 (germline): SGDLS, YYNGEE. CDR3 length: 14 residues.

The genes are TRBV27 and TRBJ2-5; 10 bases agree with TRBD2. CDR3 size: 15 residues. Germline CDR1 MNHEY, CDR2 SMNVEV (reference sequence). V was pared by 1 base and J by 2 bases, with 1 base of the junction left unmatched. CDR3 DNA: TGTGCCAGCAGTTTATTAGCGGGGGGACAAGAGACCCAGTACTTC. Its protein product is CASSLLAGGQETQYF.

The genes are TRBV25-1 and TRBJ1-1; no clear D. Trimming shortened V by 1 base and J by 7 bases, and 10 bases separated the two germline ends. CDR1 and CDR2 from the germline V gene are MGHDK and SYGVNS. This CDR3 region has 13 residues. CDR3 sequence (DNA): TGTGCCAGCAGTGAATCTAACACTCTTGAAGCTTTCTTT. The encoded protein is CASSESNTLEAFF.

There are many counts of this clonotype. The genes are TRBV12-3 or TRBV12-4 and TRBJ2-5; the D gene is possibly TRBD2 (6 bases). The CDR3 contains 13 residues. Trimming stripped 10 bases from V and 0 bases from J, with 12 bases between. In DNA, the CDR3 is TGTGCCACCCGACGGGGGAACCAAGAGACCCAGTACTTC. Protein product: CATRRGNQETQYF.

This chain joins TRBV7-6 and TRBJ2-7; D not certain. The CDR3 runs to 13 residues. The germline V gene has CDR1 SGHVS and CDR2 FNYEAQ. V dropped 5 bases and J dropped 7 bases, with 15 bases sitting between them. In DNA, the CDR3 is TGTGCCAGCAGCCCTACGGTGATAGGGGAGCAGTACTTC. Translating gives CASSPTVIGEQYF.

In this sample, this clonotype turned up a few times. This chain uses TRBV6-6 with TRBJ1-5; maybe TRBD1 (5 bases). Per germline, CDR1 MNHNY and CDR2 SVGAGI (reference sequence). This CDR3 region has 13 residues. V was shortened by 9 bases and J by 6 bases, with 15 bases between the two germline ends. CDR3 residues: CASQRGSGQPQHF. CDR3 nucleotide sequence: TGTGCCAGTCAGCGGGGGTCGGGTCAGCCCCAGCATTTT.